The 6 T cell receptor beta chains below all came from one sample that was sequenced in a study of blood T cell repertoires in COVID-19. Method: immunoSEQ multiplex PCR; TCRdb's copy keeps in-frame clones and lacks some. The sample has fewer than 200,000 clones, about 88% seen once. The sample consisted of PBMCs or T cells enriched from blood (not recorded which). The receptors originated from a woman between 18 and 30 years old who had recovered from COVID-19.

V is TRBV20-1 and J is TRBJ2-7; 12 bases fit TRBD2. CDR1 and CDR2 from the germline V gene are DFQATT and SNEGSKA (reference sequence). This CDR3 contains 15 residues. The ends lost 3 bases at V and 3 bases at J; junction bases unmatched: 6. CDR3 sequence reads: CSASVVGLAGYEQYF. The CDR3, as DNA: TGCAGTGCTAGTGTCGTGGGACTAGCGGGCTACGAGCAGTACTTC.

V and J are TRBV15 and TRBJ2-3; D perhaps matches TRBD2 (5 bases). Trimming removed 4 bases at V and 4 bases at J, with 15 bases between. In germline, CDR1 is LNHNV, CDR2 YYDKDF (reference sequence). The CDR3 has 15 amino acids. The CDR3, as DNA: TGTGCCACCAGCAAAGGCCGGGGAGAGTCAGATACGCAGTATTTT. Translating it yields CATSKGRGESDTQYF.

This clone was detected once. The V call is TRBV6-2 or TRBV6-3, the J call TRBJ2-7, with 7 bases aligning to TRBD2. V dropped 0 bases and J dropped 1; count of bases not matched to a gene: 15. The germline V gene encodes CDR1 MNHEY and CDR2 SVGEGT. The CDR3 is 19 residues long. The CDR3 DNA is TGTGCCAGCAGTTACTCGAGGGTGGTAGCGGGCGCGAATTCCTACGAGCAGTACTTC. As protein: CASSYSRVVAGANSYEQYF.

V is TRBV6-5 and J is TRBJ2-3; 7 bases match TRBD2. Germline CDR1 and CDR2: MNHEY and SVGAGI. V was pared by 2 bases and J by 1 base, with 6 bases of the junction left unmatched. The CDR3 sequence is 16 residues long. CDR3 region: CASSYGRGYGTDTQYF. The CDR3 nucleotides read TGTGCCAGCAGTTACGGGCGGGGGTACGGCACAGATACGCAGTATTTT.

J is TRBJ2-3 and V is TRBV6-5; D is perhaps TRBD2 (6 bases). Germline CDR1 and CDR2: MNHEY and SVGAGI. The CDR3 sequence is 15 residues long. V lost 10 bases and J lost 1, with 18 bases in between. As DNA, the CDR3 is TGTGCCACCAAAAGACTAGAAAGTGGCACAGATACGCAGTATTTT. This translates into CATKRLESGTDTQYF.

This chain joins TRBV7-6 and TRBJ2-7; D is possibly TRBD2 (5 bases). There are 14 residues in the CDR3. Germline values: CDR1 SGHVS, CDR2 FNYEAQ. With 1 base removed from V and 3 bases from J, the gap between germline ends came to 10 bases. The CDR3 loop is CASSLDRGGYEQYF. The CDR3 DNA sequence: TGTGCCAGCAGCTTAGACCGGGGTGGCTACGAGCAGTACTTC.